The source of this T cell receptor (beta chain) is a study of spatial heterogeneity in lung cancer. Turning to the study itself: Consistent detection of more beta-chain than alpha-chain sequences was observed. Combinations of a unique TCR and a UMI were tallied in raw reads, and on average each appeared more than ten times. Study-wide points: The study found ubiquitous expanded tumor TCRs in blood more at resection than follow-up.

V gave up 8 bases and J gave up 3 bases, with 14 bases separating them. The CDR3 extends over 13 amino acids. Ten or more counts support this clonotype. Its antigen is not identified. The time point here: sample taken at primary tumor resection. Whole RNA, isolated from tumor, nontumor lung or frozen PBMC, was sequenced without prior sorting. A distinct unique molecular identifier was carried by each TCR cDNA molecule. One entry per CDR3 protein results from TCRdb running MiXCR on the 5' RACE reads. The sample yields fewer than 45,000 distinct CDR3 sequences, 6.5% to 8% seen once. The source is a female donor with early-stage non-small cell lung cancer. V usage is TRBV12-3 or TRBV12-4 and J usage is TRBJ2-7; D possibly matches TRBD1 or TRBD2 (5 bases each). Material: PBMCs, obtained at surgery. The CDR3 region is CASGGRSFYEQYF. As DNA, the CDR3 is TGTGCCAGCGGGGGACGGTCCTTCTACGAGCAGTACTTC.